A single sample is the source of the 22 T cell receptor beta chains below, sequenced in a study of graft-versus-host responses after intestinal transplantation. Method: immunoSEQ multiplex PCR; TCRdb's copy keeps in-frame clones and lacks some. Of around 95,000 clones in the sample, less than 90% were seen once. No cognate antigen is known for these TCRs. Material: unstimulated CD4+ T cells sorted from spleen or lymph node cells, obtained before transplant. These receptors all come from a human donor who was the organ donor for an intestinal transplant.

The CDR3 sequence: CAISEGGPYSNQPQHF. Here the CDR3 DNA reads TGTGCCATCAGTGAGGGGGGGCCTTATAGCAATCAGCCCCAGCATTTT. The chain couples TRBV10-3 to TRBJ1-5; D may be TRBD1 (6 bases). CDR3 length: 16 amino acids. Germline CDR1 and CDR2: ENHRY and SYGVKD. Between the trimmed V and J ends, which lost 2 bases and 0 bases, there was a span of 11 bases.

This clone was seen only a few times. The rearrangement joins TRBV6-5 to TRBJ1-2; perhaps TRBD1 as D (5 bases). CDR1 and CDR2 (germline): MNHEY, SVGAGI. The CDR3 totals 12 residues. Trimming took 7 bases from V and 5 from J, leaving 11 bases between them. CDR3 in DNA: TGTGCCAGCACGCGGGGGGATTATGGCTACACCTTC. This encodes CASTRGDYGYTF.

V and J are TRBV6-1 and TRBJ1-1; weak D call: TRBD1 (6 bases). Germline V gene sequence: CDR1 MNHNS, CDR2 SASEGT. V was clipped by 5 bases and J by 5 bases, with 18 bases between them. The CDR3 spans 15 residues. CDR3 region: CASSTMGHSRTEAFF. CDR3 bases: TGTGCCAGCAGTACGATGGGACATTCAAGGACTGAAGCTTTCTTT.

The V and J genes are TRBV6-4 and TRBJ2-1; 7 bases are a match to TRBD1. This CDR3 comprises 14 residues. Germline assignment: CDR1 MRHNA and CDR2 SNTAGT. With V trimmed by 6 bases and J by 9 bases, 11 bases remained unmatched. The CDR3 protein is CASSARGQIGEQFF. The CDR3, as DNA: TGTGCCAGCAGCGCACGGGGACAGATTGGTGAGCAGTTCTTC.

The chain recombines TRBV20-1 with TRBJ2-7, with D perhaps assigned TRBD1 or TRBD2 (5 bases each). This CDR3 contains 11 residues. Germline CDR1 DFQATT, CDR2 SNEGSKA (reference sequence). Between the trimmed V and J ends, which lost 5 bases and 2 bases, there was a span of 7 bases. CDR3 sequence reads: CSAGGAYEQYF. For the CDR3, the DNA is TGCAGTGCTGGGGGAGCCTACGAGCAGTACTTC.

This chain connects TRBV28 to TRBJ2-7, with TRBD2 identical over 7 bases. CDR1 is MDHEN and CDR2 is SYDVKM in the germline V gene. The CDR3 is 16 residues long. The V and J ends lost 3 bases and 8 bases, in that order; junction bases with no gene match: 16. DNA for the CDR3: TGTGCCAGCAGTTTGACCGAGGCTAGCGGTTATACGCAGCAGTACTTC. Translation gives CASSLTEASGYTQQYF. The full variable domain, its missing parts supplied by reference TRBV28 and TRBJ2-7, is DVKVTQSSRYLVKRTGEKVFLECVQDMDHENMFWYRQDPGLGLRLIYFSYDVKMKEKGDIPEGYSVSREKKERFSLILESASTNQTSMYLCASSLTEASGYTQQYFGPGTRLTVT.

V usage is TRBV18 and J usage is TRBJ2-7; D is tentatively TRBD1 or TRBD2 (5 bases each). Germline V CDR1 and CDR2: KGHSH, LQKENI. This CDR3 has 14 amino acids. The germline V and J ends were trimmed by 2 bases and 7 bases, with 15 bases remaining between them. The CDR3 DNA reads TGTGCCAGCTCACCATCGGGGCGGTCGGGAGAGCAGTACTTC. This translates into CASSPSGRSGEQYF.

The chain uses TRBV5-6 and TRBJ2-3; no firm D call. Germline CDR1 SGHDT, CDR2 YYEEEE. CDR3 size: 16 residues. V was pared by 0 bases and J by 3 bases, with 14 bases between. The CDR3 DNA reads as TGTGCCAGCAGCTTGGACTTGGTAACGGAGACAGATACGCAGTATTTT. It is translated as CASSLDLVTETDTQYF.

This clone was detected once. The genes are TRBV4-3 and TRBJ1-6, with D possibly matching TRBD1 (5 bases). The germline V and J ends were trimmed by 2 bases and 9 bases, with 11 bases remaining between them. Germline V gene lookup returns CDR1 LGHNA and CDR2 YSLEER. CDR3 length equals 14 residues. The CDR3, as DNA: TGCGCCAGCAGCCAAATTGGGGGGATTTCACCCCTCCACTTT. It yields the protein CASSQIGGISPLHF.

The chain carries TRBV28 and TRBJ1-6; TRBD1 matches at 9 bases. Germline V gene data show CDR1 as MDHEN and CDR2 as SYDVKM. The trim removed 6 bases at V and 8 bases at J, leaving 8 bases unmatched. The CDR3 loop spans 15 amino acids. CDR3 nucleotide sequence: TGTGCCAGCAGGGACACCGGGACAGGGTATTCACCCCTCCACTTT. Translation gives CASRDTGTGYSPLHF. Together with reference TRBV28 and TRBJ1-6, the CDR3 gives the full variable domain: DVKVTQSSRYLVKRTGEKVFLECVQDMDHENMFWYRQDPGLGLRLIYFSYDVKMKEKGDIPEGYSVSREKKERFSLILESASTNQTSMYLCASRDTGTGYSPLHFGNGTRLTVT.

The DNA for the CDR3 is TGTGCCAGCAGCTTTTTGGACAGGGGTTCTGGCTACACCTTC. Translated: CASSFLDRGSGYTF. The rearrangement links TRBV5-4 to TRBJ1-2; 9 nucleotides match TRBD1. CDR1 SGHNT and CDR2 YYREEE come from the germline V gene (reference sequence). CDR3 length: 14 residues. The trim removed 2 bases at V and 7 bases at J, leaving 6 bases unmatched.

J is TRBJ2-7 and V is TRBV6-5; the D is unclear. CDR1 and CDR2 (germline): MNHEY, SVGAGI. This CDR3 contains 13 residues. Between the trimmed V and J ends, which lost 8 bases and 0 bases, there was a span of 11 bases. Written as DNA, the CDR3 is TGTGCCAGCGGCTCTTGGAGCTCCTACGAGCAGTACTTC. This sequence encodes CASGSWSSYEQYF.

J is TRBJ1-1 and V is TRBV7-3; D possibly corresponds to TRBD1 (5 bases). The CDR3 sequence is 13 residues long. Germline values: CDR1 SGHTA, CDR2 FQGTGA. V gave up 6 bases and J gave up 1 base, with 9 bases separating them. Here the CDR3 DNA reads TGTGCCAGCAGTTATGACAGGAACACTGAAGCTTTCTTT. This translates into CASSYDRNTEAFF.

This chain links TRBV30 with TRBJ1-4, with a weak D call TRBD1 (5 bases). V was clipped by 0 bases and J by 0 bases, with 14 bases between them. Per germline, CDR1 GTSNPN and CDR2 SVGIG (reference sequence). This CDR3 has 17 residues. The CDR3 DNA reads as TGTGCCTGGAGTGTAATCGGGACTTTTCCAACTAATGAAAAACTGTTTTTT. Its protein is CAWSVIGTFPTNEKLFF.

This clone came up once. This CDR3 reads CASIDSVNYGYTF. CDR3 DNA sequence: TGTGCCAGCATCGACTCAGTGAACTATGGCTACACCTTC. The chain joins TRBV6-6 to TRBJ1-2; D is ambiguous. V lost 7 bases and J lost 2, with 11 bases in between. Germline CDR1 MNHNY, CDR2 SVGAGI (reference sequence). This CDR3 contains 13 residues.

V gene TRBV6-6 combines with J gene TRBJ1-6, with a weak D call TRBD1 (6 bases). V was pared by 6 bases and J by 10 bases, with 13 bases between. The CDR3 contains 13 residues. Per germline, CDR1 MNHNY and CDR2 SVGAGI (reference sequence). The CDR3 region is CASRPWTDSPLHF. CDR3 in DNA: TGTGCCAGCAGACCTTGGACAGACTCACCCCTCCACTTT.

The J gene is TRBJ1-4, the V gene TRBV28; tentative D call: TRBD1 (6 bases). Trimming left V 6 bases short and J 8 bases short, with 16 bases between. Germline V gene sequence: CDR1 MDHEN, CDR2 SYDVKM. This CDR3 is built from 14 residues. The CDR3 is CASSRDNPGEKLFF. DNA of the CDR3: TGTGCCAGCAGCCGGGACAACCCGGGGGAAAAACTGTTTTTT.

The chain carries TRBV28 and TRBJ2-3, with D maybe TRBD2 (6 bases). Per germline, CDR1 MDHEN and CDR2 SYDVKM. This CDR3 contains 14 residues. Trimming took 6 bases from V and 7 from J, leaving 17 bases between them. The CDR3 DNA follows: TGTGCCAGCAGACCCCCGGGACTTACAAATACGCAGTATTTT. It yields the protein CASRPPGLTNTQYF.

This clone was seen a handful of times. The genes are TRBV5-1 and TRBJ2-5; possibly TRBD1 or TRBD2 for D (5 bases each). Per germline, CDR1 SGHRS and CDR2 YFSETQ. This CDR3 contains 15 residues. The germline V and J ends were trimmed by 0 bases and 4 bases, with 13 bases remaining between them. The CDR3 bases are TGCGCCAGCAGCTTGGGAGAGGGGAAGCGAGAGACCCAGTACTTC. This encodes CASSLGEGKRETQYF.

The CDR3 DNA sequence: TGTGCCTGGAGTGCAGGAGGGGTTGGCAATCAGCCCCAGCATTTT. This sequence encodes CAWSAGGVGNQPQHF. The chain links TRBV30 to TRBJ1-5; perhaps TRBD1 as D (5 bases). Germline lookup yields CDR1 GTSNPN and CDR2 SVGIG (reference sequence). This CDR3 is 15 amino acids long. The V end was cut by 1 base, the J end by 2 bases, with 12 bases between.

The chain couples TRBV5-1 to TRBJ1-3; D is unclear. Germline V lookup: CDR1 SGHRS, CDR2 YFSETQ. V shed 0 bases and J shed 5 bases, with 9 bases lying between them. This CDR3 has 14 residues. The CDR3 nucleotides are TGCGCCAGCAGCTTGGAGGGTTACAGAAACACCATATATTTT. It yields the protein CASSLEGYRNTIYF.

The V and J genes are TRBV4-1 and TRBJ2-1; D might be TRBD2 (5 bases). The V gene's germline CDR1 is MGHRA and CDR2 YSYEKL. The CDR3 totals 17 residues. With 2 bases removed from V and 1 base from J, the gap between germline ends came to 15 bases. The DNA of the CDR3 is TGCGCCAGCAGCCAACGTGGCCTAGCCGCGTCCTACAATGAGCAGTTCTTC. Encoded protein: CASSQRGLAASYNEQFF.